This T cell receptor (beta chain) derives from a study of blood T cells in healthy people across ages. A second PCR, run for roughly 7 to 12 cycles, used a sample-barcoded 5' primer plus a J-beta primer mix. TCRdb fed the 5' RACE reads into MiXCR, producing one record per CDR3 protein. The repertoire consists of roughly 1.5 million distinct CDR3 sequences, with roughly 43% occurring once and the leading ten covering roughly 3.7%. Trimming cost V 6 bases and J 0 bases; bases outside gene matches: 2. Germline V gives CDR1 ENHRY, CDR2 SYGVKD. CDR3 length equals 14 residues. This receptor was obtained from a woman aged 18-35 years in good health. Sequenced material: blood. J is TRBJ2-1 and V is TRBV10-3; 7 nucleotides line up with TRBD1. The CDR3 region has the DNA TGTGCCATCAGACGGACAGGCTCCTACAATGAGCAGTTCTTC. Amino acid sequence: CAIRRTGSYNEQFF.